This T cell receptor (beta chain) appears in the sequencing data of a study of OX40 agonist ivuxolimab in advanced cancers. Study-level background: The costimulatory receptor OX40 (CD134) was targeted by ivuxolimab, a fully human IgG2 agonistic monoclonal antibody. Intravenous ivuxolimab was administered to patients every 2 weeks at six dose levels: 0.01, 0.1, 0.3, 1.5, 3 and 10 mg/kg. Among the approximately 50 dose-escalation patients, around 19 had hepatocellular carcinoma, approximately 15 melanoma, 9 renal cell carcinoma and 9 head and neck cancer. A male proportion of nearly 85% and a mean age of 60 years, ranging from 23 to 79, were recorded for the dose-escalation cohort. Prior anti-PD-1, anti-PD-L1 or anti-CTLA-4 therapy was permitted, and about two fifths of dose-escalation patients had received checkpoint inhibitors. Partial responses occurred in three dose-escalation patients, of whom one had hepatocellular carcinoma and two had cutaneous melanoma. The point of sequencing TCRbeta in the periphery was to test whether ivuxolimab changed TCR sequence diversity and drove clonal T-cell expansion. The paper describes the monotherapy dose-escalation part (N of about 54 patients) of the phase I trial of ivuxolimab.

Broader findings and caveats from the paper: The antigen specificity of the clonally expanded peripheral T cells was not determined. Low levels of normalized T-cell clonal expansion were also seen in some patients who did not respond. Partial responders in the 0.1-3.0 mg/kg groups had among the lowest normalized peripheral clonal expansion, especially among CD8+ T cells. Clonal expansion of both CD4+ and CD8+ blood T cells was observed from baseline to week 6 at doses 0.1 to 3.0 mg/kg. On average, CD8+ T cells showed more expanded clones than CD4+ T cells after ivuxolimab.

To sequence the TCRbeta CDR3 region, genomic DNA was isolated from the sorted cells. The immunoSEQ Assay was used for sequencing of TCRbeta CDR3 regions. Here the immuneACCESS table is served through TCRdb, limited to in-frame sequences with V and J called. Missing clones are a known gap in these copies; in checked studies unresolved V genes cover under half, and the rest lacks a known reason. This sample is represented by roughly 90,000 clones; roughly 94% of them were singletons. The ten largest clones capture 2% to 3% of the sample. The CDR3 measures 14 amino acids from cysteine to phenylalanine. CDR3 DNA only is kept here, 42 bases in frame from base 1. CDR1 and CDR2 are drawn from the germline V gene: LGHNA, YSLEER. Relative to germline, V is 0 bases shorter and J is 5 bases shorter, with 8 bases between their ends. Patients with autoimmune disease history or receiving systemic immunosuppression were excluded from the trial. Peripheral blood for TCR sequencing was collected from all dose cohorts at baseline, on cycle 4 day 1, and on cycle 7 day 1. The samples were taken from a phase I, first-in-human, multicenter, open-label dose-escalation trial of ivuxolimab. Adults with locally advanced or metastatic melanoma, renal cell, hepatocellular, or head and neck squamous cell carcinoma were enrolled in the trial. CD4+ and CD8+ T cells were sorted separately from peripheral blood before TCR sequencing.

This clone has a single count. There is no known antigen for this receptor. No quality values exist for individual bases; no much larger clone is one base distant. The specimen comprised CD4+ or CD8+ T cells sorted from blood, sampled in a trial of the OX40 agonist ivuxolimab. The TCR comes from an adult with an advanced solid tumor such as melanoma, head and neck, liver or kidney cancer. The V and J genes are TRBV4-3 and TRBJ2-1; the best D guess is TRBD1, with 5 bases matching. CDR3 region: CASSQEEQDNEQFF. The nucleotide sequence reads TGCGCCAGCAGCCAAGAGGAACAGGACAATGAGCAGTTCTTC.